These T cell receptor beta chains were read from a single sample in a study of CD8+ T cells in alopecia areata. The repertoire was sequenced with immunoSEQ multiplex PCR; TCRdb's copy has only in-frame clones and lacks some. The sample has hundreds of thousands of clones, about three fifths seen once; the top ten hold 0.75% to 0.95%. Specimen: CD4+ T cells sorted from blood, collected at roughly week 53, from a patient treated with tofacitinib. Every receptor here comes from a human donor with alopecia areata. The CDR3 runs from the conserved cysteine through the conserved F or W. A D gene is named only where the DNA matches it firmly. Not all rows give a size; the values are once, few, many and, for expanded clones, a class.

d_gene: -
v_gene: TRBV6-5
j_gene: TRBJ1-1
abundance: few
CDR3aa: CASSPRGGGSEAFF
CDR3nt: TGTGCCAGCAGCCCAAGGGGGGGAGGATCTGAAGCTTTCTTT

d_gene: TRBD2
v_gene: TRBV6-1
j_gene: TRBJ2-5
abundance: -
CDR3aa: CASREAGGLRETQYF
CDR3nt: TGTGCCAGCAGGGAAGCGGGGGGCCTCCGAGAGACCCAGTACTTC

d_gene: TRBD1
v_gene: TRBV25-1
j_gene: TRBJ2-7
abundance: -
CDR3aa: CASSDPRTGVGEQYF
CDR3nt: TGTGCCAGCAGTGACCCCCGGACAGGGGTTGGCGAGCAGTACTTC

d_gene: -
v_gene: TRBV29-1
j_gene: TRBJ1-3
abundance: few
CDR3aa: CSVDVGNTIYF
CDR3nt: TGCAGCGTTGATGTGGGAAACACCATATATTTT

d_gene: -
v_gene: TRBV9
j_gene: TRBJ2-5
abundance: few
CDR3aa: CASSVDPKGETQYF
CDR3nt: TGTGCCAGCAGCGTAGACCCCAAAGGGGAGACCCAGTACTTC

d_gene: -
v_gene: TRBV25-1
j_gene: TRBJ2-2
abundance: -
CDR3aa: CASRQGPNTGELFF
CDR3nt: TGTGCCAGCCGCCAGGGCCCGAACACCGGGGAGCTGTTTTTT

d_gene: -
v_gene: TRBV29-1
j_gene: TRBJ2-3
abundance: -
CDR3aa: CSVRGPRDTQYF
CDR3nt: TGCAGCGTAAGGGGACCGCGGGATACGCAGTATTTT

d_gene: -
v_gene: TRBV29-1
j_gene: TRBJ1-6
abundance: -
CDR3aa: CSAAAGENSPLHF
CDR3nt: TGCAGCGCGGCGGCAGGAGAGAATTCACCCCTCCACTTT

d_gene: -
v_gene: TRBV5-6
j_gene: TRBJ2-7
abundance: -
CDR3aa: CASSLPSGYTYEQYF
CDR3nt: TGTGCCAGCAGCTTACCCAGCGGGTACACCTACGAGCAGTACTTC

d_gene: -
v_gene: TRBV6-5
j_gene: TRBJ2-5
abundance: -
CDR3aa: CASRRRDLGLETQYF
CDR3nt: TGTGCCAGCAGACGTCGGGACTTGGGGTTGGAGACCCAGTACTTC

d_gene: -
v_gene: TRBV5-6
j_gene: TRBJ1-5
abundance: -
CDR3aa: CASSWGSNQPQHF
CDR3nt: TGTGCCAGCAGCTGGGGTAGCAATCAGCCCCAGCATTTT

d_gene: -
v_gene: TRBV9
j_gene: TRBJ2-1
abundance: -
CDR3aa: CASSVAPGPSYNEQFF
CDR3nt: TGTGCCAGCAGCGTAGCCCCGGGGCCATCCTACAATGAGCAGTTCTTC

d_gene: -
v_gene: TRBV6-5
j_gene: TRBJ1-1
abundance: -
CDR3aa: CASSVSDTEAFF
CDR3nt: TGTGCCAGCAGTGTGTCCGACACTGAAGCTTTCTTT

d_gene: -
v_gene: TRBV9
j_gene: TRBJ1-2
abundance: -
CDR3aa: CASSVGSGQNYGYTF
CDR3nt: TGTGCCAGCAGCGTAGGGTCCGGCCAGAACTATGGCTACACCTTC

d_gene: TRBD2
v_gene: TRBV9
j_gene: TRBJ2-5
abundance: -
CDR3aa: CASSVGGSGGIETQYF
CDR3nt: TGTGCCAGCAGCGTAGGCGGTAGCGGGGGGATTGAGACCCAGTACTTC

d_gene: -
v_gene: TRBV5-6
j_gene: TRBJ1-2
abundance: -
CDR3aa: CASSFDGGRNYGYTF
CDR3nt: TGTGCCAGCAGCTTTGATGGGGGGAGGAACTATGGCTACACCTTC

d_gene: TRBD2
v_gene: TRBV29-1
j_gene: TRBJ2-7
abundance: -
CDR3aa: CRKEGRVSYEQYF
CDR3nt: TGCAGAAAGGAGGGGAGGGTATCCTACGAGCAGTACTTC

d_gene: TRBD1
v_gene: TRBV18
j_gene: TRBJ2-7
abundance: few
CDR3aa: CASSPRDSSYEQYF
CDR3nt: TGTGCCAGCTCACCGAGGGACAGCTCCTACGAGCAGTACTTC

d_gene: -
v_gene: TRBV15
j_gene: TRBJ1-1
abundance: -
CDR3aa: CATSRVGRTEAFF
CDR3nt: TGTGCCACCAGCAGAGTGGGGCGGACTGAAGCTTTCTTT

d_gene: -
v_gene: TRBV4-2
j_gene: TRBJ1-2
abundance: -
CDR3aa: CATSDTSYYGYTF
CDR3nt: TGTGCCACTTCGGACACATCCTACTATGGCTACACCTTC

d_gene: TRBD1
v_gene: TRBV11-2
j_gene: TRBJ1-1
abundance: medium-sized
CDR3aa: CASRDRTDTEAFF
CDR3nt: TGTGCCAGCAGGGACAGGACTGACACTGAAGCTTTCTTT

d_gene: -
v_gene: TRBV5-4
j_gene: TRBJ2-5
abundance: -
CDR3aa: CASSLAGAGYETQYF
CDR3nt: TGTGCCAGCAGCTTGGCCGGGGCTGGTTACGAGACCCAGTACTTC

d_gene: -
v_gene: TRBV15
j_gene: TRBJ1-2
abundance: few
CDR3aa: CATATDYGYTF
CDR3nt: TGTGCCACCGCCACGGACTATGGCTACACCTTC

d_gene: -
v_gene: TRBV19
j_gene: TRBJ1-4
abundance: few
CDR3aa: CASSLDEDEKLFF
CDR3nt: TGTGCCAGTAGTTTGGACGAAGATGAAAAACTGTTTTTT

d_gene: -
v_gene: TRBV6-5
j_gene: TRBJ1-2
abundance: -
CDR3aa: CASTGRDPEVNGYTF
CDR3nt: TGTGCCAGCACCGGGCGGGACCCGGAGGTTAATGGCTACACCTTC

d_gene: -
v_gene: TRBV30
j_gene: TRBJ2-7
abundance: -
CDR3aa: CAWSPSYEQYF
CDR3nt: TGTGCCTGGAGCCCTTCCTACGAGCAGTACTTC

d_gene: TRBD2
v_gene: TRBV29-1
j_gene: TRBJ2-1
abundance: -
CDR3aa: CSFGLAGTSREQFF
CDR3nt: TGCAGCTTTGGACTAGCGGGAACCTCGAGGGAGCAGTTCTTC

d_gene: -
v_gene: TRBV2
j_gene: TRBJ2-5
abundance: once
CDR3aa: CASSELVGLETQYF
CDR3nt: TGTGCCAGCAGTGAACTAGTCGGTTTGGAGACCCAGTACTTC

d_gene: TRBD1
v_gene: TRBV9
j_gene: TRBJ2-5
abundance: -
CDR3aa: CASSEGQGEETQYF
CDR3nt: TGTGCCAGCAGCGAGGGACAGGGCGAAGAGACCCAGTACTTC

d_gene: -
v_gene: TRBV30
j_gene: TRBJ1-2
abundance: few
CDR3aa: CAWALQGLYYGYTF
CDR3nt: TGTGCCTGGGCGTTACAGGGCCTCTACTATGGCTACACCTTC

d_gene: TRBD2
v_gene: TRBV10-2
j_gene: TRBJ2-5
abundance: few
CDR3aa: CASGSLAGGRETQYF
CDR3nt: TGCGCCAGCGGATCCTTAGCGGGGGGGCGGGAGACCCAGTACTTC

d_gene: -
v_gene: TRBV30
j_gene: TRBJ1-5
abundance: -
CDR3aa: CAWSVRGDQPQHF
CDR3nt: TGTGCCTGGAGTGTTAGGGGGGATCAGCCCCAGCATTTT

d_gene: TRBD1
v_gene: TRBV5-6
j_gene: TRBJ2-5
abundance: -
CDR3aa: CASSSDRGETQYF
CDR3nt: TGTGCCAGCAGCTCAGACAGGGGAGAGACCCAGTACTTC

d_gene: -
v_gene: TRBV29-1
j_gene: TRBJ2-3
abundance: few
CDR3aa: CSASRGKGDTQYF
CDR3nt: TGCAGCGCATCACGGGGGAAGGGGGATACGCAGTATTTT

d_gene: -
v_gene: TRBV2
j_gene: TRBJ1-6
abundance: once
CDR3aa: CASYQAPNSPLHF
CDR3nt: TGTGCCAGCTACCAGGCCCCTAATTCACCCCTCCACTTT

d_gene: -
v_gene: TRBV14
j_gene: TRBJ1-6
abundance: -
CDR3aa: CASSQELGSPLHF
CDR3nt: TGTGCCAGCAGCCAAGAGTTAGGTTCACCCCTCCACTTT

d_gene: -
v_gene: TRBV7-9
j_gene: TRBJ1-3
abundance: -
CDR3aa: CASSSGGLDTIYF
CDR3nt: TGTGCCAGCAGCTCCGGAGGCTTGGACACCATATATTTT

d_gene: -
v_gene: TRBV25-1
j_gene: TRBJ1-2
abundance: -
CDR3aa: CASSARTREGYTF
CDR3nt: TGTGCCAGCAGTGCACGGACTCGGGAGGGCTACACCTTC

d_gene: -
v_gene: TRBV2
j_gene: TRBJ2-4
abundance: -
CDR3aa: CASSERTGGIGAKNIQYF
CDR3nt: TGTGCCAGCAGTGAGCGGACAGGAGGGATAGGGGCCAAAAACATTCAGTACTTC

d_gene: -
v_gene: TRBV7-8
j_gene: TRBJ1-1
abundance: -
CDR3aa: CASSFRGMNTEAFF
CDR3nt: TGTGCCAGCAGCTTTAGGGGTATGAACACTGAAGCTTTCTTT

d_gene: -
v_gene: TRBV9
j_gene: TRBJ1-2
abundance: few
CDR3aa: CASSVEGEGTFGYTF
CDR3nt: TGTGCCAGCAGCGTAGAGGGAGAAGGGACCTTTGGCTACACCTTC

d_gene: -
v_gene: TRBV5-4
j_gene: TRBJ2-7
abundance: -
CDR3aa: CASSRPGGDEQYF
CDR3nt: TGTGCCAGCAGCAGGCCGGGCGGGGACGAGCAGTACTTC

d_gene: -
v_gene: TRBV29-1
j_gene: TRBJ2-7
abundance: -
CDR3aa: CSVEVPPYEQYF
CDR3nt: TGCAGCGTTGAAGTGCCCCCCTACGAGCAGTACTTC

d_gene: TRBD1
v_gene: TRBV29-1
j_gene: TRBJ1-5
abundance: -
CDR3aa: CSVQQGAGQPQHF
CDR3nt: TGCAGCGTTCAACAGGGGGCAGGACAGCCCCAGCATTTT

d_gene: -
v_gene: TRBV30
j_gene: TRBJ2-3
abundance: -
CDR3aa: CAWSVFADTQYF
CDR3nt: TGTGCCTGGAGCGTGTTCGCAGATACGCAGTATTTT